Following are 21 T cell receptor beta chains from one sample sequenced in a study of regulatory T cells in long-lasting Graves disease. Building of the TCR beta libraries involved iRepertoire HTBI primers and Arm-PCR of CDR3 regions. TCRdb itself ran the multiplex PCR reads through MiXCR, one entry per CDR3 protein. The sample lists 420,000 or so distinct CDR3 sequences; around 22% were seen once. Time point given: persistent/refractory GD, antithyroid drugs over 5 years with positive TRAb. Construction of the TCR library relied on RNA isolated from PBMCs. This specimen was peripheral blood mononuclear cells (PBMCs), taken when the disease was refractory, from a patient treated with antithyroid drugs. These receptors originate from a female donor with Graves disease.

The chain employs TRBV19 and TRBJ1-5, with 7 positions matching TRBD1. The CDR3 contains 14 residues. V trimming: 9 bases; J trimming: 4 bases; junction bases outside the gene matches: 9. Germline V gene sequence: CDR1 LNHDA, CDR2 SQIVND (reference sequence). CDR3 protein: CASRQDRRNQPQHF. CDR3 bases: TGTGCCAGCAGACAGGACAGGAGAAATCAGCCCCAGCATTTT.

The rearrangement uses TRBV7-6 and TRBJ2-3; 8 nucleotides agree with TRBD2. There are 16 residues in the CDR3. The germline V gene encodes CDR1 SGHVS and CDR2 FNYEAQ. The V and J ends lost 5 bases and 7 bases, in that order; junction bases with no gene match: 14. CDR3 region: CASSPFLTGGDYTQYF. The CDR3 bases are TGTGCCAGCAGCCCCTTCTTAACGGGGGGGGATTATACGCAGTATTTT.

As concerns this clonotype: One end of the junction is discordant with germline, which a read error may explain. The rearrangement links TRBV25-1 to TRBJ2-3; either TRBD1 or TRBD2 may supply D (5 bases each). The CDR3 contains 16 residues. In germline, CDR1 is MGHDK, CDR2 SYGVNS. CDR3 residues: CASSQGRKSSTDMQYF. The CDR3 coding sequence is TGTGCCAGCAGCCAGGGCCGGAAATCTAGCACAGATATGCAGTATTTT. The variable domain in full, with the rest retrieved from reference TRBV25-1 and TRBJ2-3, is EADIYQTPRYLVIGTGKKITLECSQTMGHDKMYWYQQDPGMELHLIHYSYGVNSTEKGDLSSESTVSRIRTEHFPLTLESARPSHTSQYLCASSQGRKSSTDMQYFGPGTRLTVL.

This clonotype has only a few counts. V usage is TRBV5-1 and J usage is TRBJ2-2, with D tentatively TRBD1 (5 bases). Looked up from germline, CDR1 is SGHRS and CDR2 is YFSETQ. This CDR3 is 13 amino acids long. V was cut by 4 bases and J by 5 bases, with 9 bases left in between. The CDR3 nucleotides read TGCGCCAGCAGCACCGACAGTACCGGGGAGCTGTTTTTT. Protein product: CASSTDSTGELFF.

The chain combines TRBV6-2 or TRBV6-3 with TRBJ2-2; TRBD2 matches at 9 bases. The CDR3 is made up of 15 amino acids. Germline V gene sequence: CDR1 MNHEY, CDR2 SVGEGT. V shed 6 bases, J shed 2 bases, and the junction held 4 bases outside the gene matches. CDR3 sequence (DNA): TGTGCCAGCAGGAGGCTAGCGGGAAACACCGGGGAGCTGTTTTTT. This sequence encodes CASRRLAGNTGELFF.

This clonotype was recorded many times. The genes are TRBV28 and TRBJ2-7; 7 positions agree with TRBD1. The CDR3 has 14 residues. Germline assignment: CDR1 MDHEN and CDR2 SYDVKM. Germline trimming cut 4 bases from V and 2 bases from J; bases unmatched to any gene: 5. The CDR3 is CASSSTDRPYEQYF. For the CDR3, the DNA is TGTGCCAGCAGTTCCACGGACAGGCCCTACGAGCAGTACTTC.

This chain links TRBV24-1 with TRBJ1-5; D uncertain. The CDR3 spans 13 residues. The germline V and J ends were trimmed by 3 bases and 6 bases, with 8 bases remaining between them. Germline values: CDR1 KGHDR, CDR2 SFDVKD. The CDR3, as DNA: TGTGCCACCAGTGATGCTGGGTTTCAGCCCCAGCATTTT. It is translated as CATSDAGFQPQHF.

The chain has TRBV7-2 and TRBJ2-1; 7 bases match TRBD2. V was pared by 1 base and J by 5 bases, with 8 bases of the junction left unmatched. The CDR3 covers 16 residues. CDR1 SGHTA and CDR2 FQGNSA come from the germline V gene. The CDR3 DNA reads as TGTGCCAGCAGCTTAGTTGGCGGGAGCGCGGACAATGAGCAGTTCTTC. Protein sequence: CASSLVGGSADNEQFF.

The J gene is TRBJ2-5, the V gene TRBV6-1; D perhaps matches TRBD1 (6 bases). CDR3 length: 12 amino acids. V was pared by 5 bases and J by 5 bases, with 9 bases between. The germline V gene encodes CDR1 MNHNS and CDR2 SASEGT. The CDR3 is CASSNRAETQYF. The CDR3 DNA sequence: TGTGCCAGCAGTAACAGGGCCGAGACCCAGTACTTC.

This clonotype was seen a few times. The chain is built from TRBV3-1 and TRBJ2-3, with D unresolved. CDR3 length: 13 amino acids. From germline, CDR1 is LGHDT and CDR2 YNNKEL (reference sequence). V was pared by 5 bases and J by 2 bases, with 8 bases between. Here the CDR3 reads CASSSRDTDTQYF. The CDR3 DNA reads TGTGCCAGCAGCAGCCGAGACACAGATACGCAGTATTTT.

CDR3 sequence reads: CSASENRNYGYTF. Here the CDR3 DNA reads TGCAGTGCTAGCGAGAACAGGAACTATGGCTACACCTTC. This rearrangement joins TRBV20-1 to TRBJ1-2; tentative D call: TRBD1 (5 bases). V was trimmed by 3 bases and J by 2 bases, leaving 10 bases between them. Germline loops: CDR1 DFQATT, CDR2 SNEGSKA (reference sequence). The CDR3 covers 13 residues.

The table lists this clonotype with a few counts. The CDR3 loop reads CASRGGSANTGELFF. Here the CDR3 DNA reads TGTGCCAGCAGGGGGGGGTCAGCGAACACCGGGGAGCTGTTTTTT. This sequence joins TRBV28 and TRBJ2-2; 7 nucleotides agree with TRBD2. Per the germline V gene, CDR1 is MDHEN and CDR2 is SYDVKM. There are 15 residues in the CDR3. After removal of 6 bases from V and 0 bases from J, the junction contained 4 bases not matched to a gene.

In its sample, this clonotype was seen many times. The chain couples TRBV2 to TRBJ1-5; a weak D match, TRBD1 (5 bases). The CDR3 length is 15 residues. The germline V and J ends were trimmed by 1 base and 7 bases, with 14 bases remaining between them. Germline CDR1 is SNHLY and CDR2 is FYNNEI. The CDR3 reads CASSEELGTTQPQHF. The CDR3, as DNA: TGTGCCAGCAGTGAAGAGCTTGGGACCACACAGCCCCAGCATTTT.

The V call is TRBV19, the J call TRBJ2-2, with D possibly being TRBD1 (5 bases). Germline V gene lookup returns CDR1 LNHDA and CDR2 SQIVND (reference sequence). The V end lost 3 bases, the J end lost 4 bases, and 6 bases lay between the germline ends. This CDR3 region has 13 residues. The CDR3 DNA is TGTGCCAGTAGTATTAGGGGCACCGGGGAGCTGTTTTTT. This gives the protein CASSIRGTGELFF.

This clonotype has only one observation. A read error may produce the germline difference seen at one junction end. J is TRBJ2-7 and V is TRBV27, with D possibly called TRBD1 or TRBD2 (5 bases each). The CDR3 is 14 amino acids. Germline V lookup: CDR1 MNHEY, CDR2 SMNVEV (reference sequence). CDR3 DNA: TGTGCCAGCAGTTTCACCGGGACCCACTACGAGCAGTGCTTC. The encoded protein is CASSFTGTHYEQCF.

The V gene is TRBV6-1, the J gene TRBJ2-7, with 9 bases identical to TRBD1. The CDR3 runs 17 residues. Germline V CDR1 and CDR2: MNHNS, SASEGT. The ends lost 6 bases at V and 3 bases at J; junction bases unmatched: 15. CDR3 region: CASSFSIRQGVYYEQYF. CDR3 in DNA: TGTGCCAGCAGCTTCAGTATAAGACAGGGGGTCTACTACGAGCAGTACTTC.

The chain uses TRBV12-3 or TRBV12-4 and TRBJ2-7; D is possibly TRBD2 (6 bases). V was clipped by 5 bases and J by 0 bases, with 20 bases between them. The CDR3 spans 17 residues. The CDR3 region has the DNA TGTGCCAGCAGTGCAGGAAACCGGGACTCCGACTCCTACGAGCAGTACTTC. It is translated as CASSAGNRDSDSYEQYF.

About this clonotype itself: With a much larger clone just one base away, this may be a read error. The J gene is TRBJ1-1, the V gene TRBV30; maybe TRBD1 (5 bases). The ends were cut back, 3 bases at V and 3 bases at J, with 5 bases in the middle. Germline lookup yields CDR1 GTSNPN and CDR2 SVGIG (reference sequence). CDR3 length: 11 residues. For the CDR3, the DNA is TGTGCCTGGAGAGGGGACACTGAAGCTTTCTTT. It is translated as CAWRGDTEAFF.

In its sample, this clonotype was seen many times. The genes are TRBV12-3 or TRBV12-4 and TRBJ2-7; TRBD2 is a possible D gene (5 bases). The V gene lost 7 bases and the J gene lost 0 bases, with 16 bases spanning the gap. CDR3 length: 15 amino acids. CDR3 nucleotide sequence: TGTGCCAGCACCCCCCGCGAACGGGGCTCCTACGAGCAGTACTTC. This gives the protein CASTPRERGSYEQYF.

The chain joins TRBV4-3 to TRBJ2-7; D possibly corresponds to TRBD2 (6 bases). The germline CDR1 and CDR2 sequences are LGHNA and YSLEER. Trimming removed 0 bases at V and 5 bases at J, with 17 bases between. The CDR3 loop spans 16 amino acids. CDR3 sequence reads: CASSQDSTSSRDEQYF. Written as DNA, the CDR3 is TGCGCCAGCAGCCAAGACTCGACTAGTAGCCGCGACGAGCAGTACTTC.

This clonotype has only a few counts. The chain is built from TRBV7-2 and TRBJ2-5; TRBD1 aligns across 8 bases. Germline trimming cut 6 bases from V and 7 bases from J; bases unmatched to any gene: 10. The CDR3 totals 14 residues. Germline V gene lookup returns CDR1 SGHTA and CDR2 FQGNSA. CDR3 region: CASSSDGTGWTQYF. CDR3 nucleotides: TGTGCCAGCAGTAGCGATGGGACAGGCTGGACCCAGTACTTC.